The entry below describes one T cell receptor (beta chain). This clone showed up just once. Its cognate antigen has yet to be identified. Nothing much larger sits one base from this clone, and base qualities are not available. TCRbeta CDR3 regions were amplified from genomic DNA by means of the immunoSEQ Assay, a bias-controlled multiplex PCR. Per the source publication's procedure: The number of nucleated cells in each sample was estimated from the amplification of reference gene primers within the assay. To quantify the absolute abundance of each unique TCRbeta CDR3 rearrangement, sequence reads were collapsed and filtered. For each sample, productive Simpson clonality was calculated by taking the square root of Simpson's diversity index across productive rearrangements. Drawn from immuneACCESS, this table holds only the in-frame rearrangements with V and J called that TCRdb kept. Clones are partly lost; checked studies trace under half to an unresolved V gene and leave the rest unexplained. Clone size and the V and J calls come from that table; the DNA yielded D and trimming. The sample includes roughly 400,000 clones, with approximately 88% observed a single time. The ten largest clones add up to 2% to 2.5% of the sample.

Participants in the prospective study were aged roughly 18 to 100 years, lived in 20 to 30 United States geographic areas, and enrolled through a virtual design. To assign participants to cohorts, the prospective study relied on clinical history that participants themselves reported in a screening survey and a study questionnaire. In the prospective study, whole blood, serum and a nasopharyngeal or oropharyngeal swab were collected from each participant by mobile phlebotomists. Over a roughly 2-month period, participants in the prospective study had the option of providing additional blood draws and questionnaires. Prospective study blood samples were shipped either frozen or at room temperature before DNA extraction. The source of the sample is a study of blood T cell repertoires in COVID-19 (dated by TCRdb to the early 2020s). About the study as a whole: Samples covering the acute and convalescent phases of COVID-19 were provided by collaborators in the United States, Italy and Spain. Samples were obtained from the ongoing ImmuneRACE study (first 160 participants) and from 1,200 or so subjects provided by 6 global collaborators. The repertoires were made available in a free public database intended to serve as a resource for research on the immune response to SARS-CoV-2. HLA class I and class II types, where available, came from metadata supplied by the sample provider rather than from assay-based typing. The material from the prospective study consisted of cDNA or gDNA derived from T cells, B-cell-depleted T cells, or PBMCs. Nearly every sample came with metadata listing a de-identified subject ID, COVID-19 status, age in years and sex. Subjects who had been exposed to COVID-19, were actively infected with it, or had recovered from it provided the deeply sampled blood TCRbeta repertoires that made up the dataset. General findings and caveats noted by the study authors: How much clinical and demographic metadata was included differed by source and by participant, and the metadata was provided uncurated.

The sequenced sample consisted of PBMCs or T cells enriched from blood (not recorded which). The clonotype was recovered from a woman aged 40 to 55 with acute COVID-19.

The DNA sequence is TGCAGCGTTGAAGATGGGCAGGGCTATGGCTACACCTTC. Its protein is CSVEDGQGYGYTF. The receptor chain draws on TRBV29-1 and TRBJ1-2; the D gene is possibly TRBD1, with 5 bases matching. Relative to germline, V is 0 bases shorter and J is 4 bases shorter, with 9 bases between their ends. Taken from cysteine to phenylalanine, the CDR3 has 13 residues. The read is trimmed to its CDR3 DNA, 39 bases read in frame from base 1. From the germline V gene, CDR1 is SQVTM and CDR2 is ANQGSEA.